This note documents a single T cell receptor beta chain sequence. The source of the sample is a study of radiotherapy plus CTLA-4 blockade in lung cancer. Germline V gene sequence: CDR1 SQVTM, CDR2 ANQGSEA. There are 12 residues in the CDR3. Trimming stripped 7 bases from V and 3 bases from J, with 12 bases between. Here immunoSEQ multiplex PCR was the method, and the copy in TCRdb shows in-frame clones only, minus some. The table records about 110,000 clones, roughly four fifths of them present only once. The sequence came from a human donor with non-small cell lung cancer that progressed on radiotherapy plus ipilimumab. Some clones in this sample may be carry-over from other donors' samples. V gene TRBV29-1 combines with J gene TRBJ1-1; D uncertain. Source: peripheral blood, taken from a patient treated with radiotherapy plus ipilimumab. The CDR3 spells CSGSGIDTEAFF. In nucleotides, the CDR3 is TGCAGCGGATCCGGGATCGACACTGAAGCTTTCTTT.